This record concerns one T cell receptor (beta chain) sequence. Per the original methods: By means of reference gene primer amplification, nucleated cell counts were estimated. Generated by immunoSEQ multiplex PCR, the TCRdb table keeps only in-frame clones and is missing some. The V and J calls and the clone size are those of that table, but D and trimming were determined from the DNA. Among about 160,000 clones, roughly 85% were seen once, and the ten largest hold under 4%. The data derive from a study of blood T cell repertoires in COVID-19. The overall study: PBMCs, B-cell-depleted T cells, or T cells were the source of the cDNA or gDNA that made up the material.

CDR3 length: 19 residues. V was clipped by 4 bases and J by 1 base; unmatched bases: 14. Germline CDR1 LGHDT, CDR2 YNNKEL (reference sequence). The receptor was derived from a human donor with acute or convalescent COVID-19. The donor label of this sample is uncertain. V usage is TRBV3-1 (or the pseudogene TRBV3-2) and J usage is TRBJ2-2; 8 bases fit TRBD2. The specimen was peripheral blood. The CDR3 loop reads CASSLFRAGGLLNTGELFF. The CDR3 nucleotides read TGTGCCAGCAGCCTCTTTCGGGCGGGGGGCCTTTTGAACACCGGGGAGCTGTTTTTT.